These 13 T cell receptor beta chains came from one sample sequenced in a study of beta chain features in type 1 diabetes. The sequenced template was cDNA made from the entire isolated RNA. The assay was immunoSEQ multiplex PCR, and TCRdb's table has in-frame clones only and misses some. The sample has some 300,000 clones; under 8.5% are singletons. Input material: central memory CD4+ T cells from blood. The receptors originated from a woman aged 18-29 years in good health.

The chain is built from TRBV4-2 and TRBJ1-5, with unresolved D. Germline loops: CDR1 LGHNA, CDR2 YNFKEQ. This CDR3 comprises 15 residues. Trimming left V 0 bases short and J 4 bases short, with 10 bases between. The CDR3 nucleotides are TGTGCCAGCAGCCAAGAGGACGGGCAGAATCAGCCCCAGCATTTT. This codes for CASSQEDGQNQPQHF.

This chain links TRBV9 with TRBJ1-1, with 7 bases identical to TRBD1. V gave up 3 bases and J gave up 1 base; unmatched junction bases: 3. Looked up from germline, CDR1 is SGDLS and CDR2 is YYNGEE. The CDR3 sequence is 14 residues long. CDR3 sequence reads: CASSAGQRNTEAFF. The CDR3 bases are TGTGCCAGCAGCGCGGGACAGAGGAACACTGAAGCTTTCTTT.

In this sample, this clone turned up a few times. The chain links TRBV29-1 to TRBJ2-1; D is possibly TRBD2 (5 bases). CDR1 is SQVTM, CDR2 ANQGSEA, per germline. Trimming removed 4 bases from V and 1 base from J, with 14 bases in between. The CDR3 covers 15 residues. The CDR3 protein is CSVALRAQSYNEQFF. The CDR3, as DNA: TGCAGCGTTGCATTGCGGGCGCAATCCTACAATGAGCAGTTCTTC.

The chain is built from TRBV14 and TRBJ1-4; D gene uncertain. Trimming shortened V by 0 bases and J by 6 bases, and 14 bases separated the two germline ends. Germline CDR1 SGHDN, CDR2 FVKESK. CDR3 length equals 16 residues. The CDR3 region is CASSQDWGLGYEKLFF. The CDR3 nucleotides are TGTGCCAGCAGCCAAGATTGGGGTCTTGGGTATGAAAAACTGTTTTTT. The full variable domain, rest sourced from reference TRBV14 and TRBJ1-4, is EAGVTQFPSHSVIEKGQTVTLRCDPISGHDNLYWYRRVMGKEIKFLLHFVKESKQDESGMPNNRFLAERTGGTYSTLKVQPAELEDSGVYFCASSQDWGLGYEKLFFGSGTQLSVL.

This clone was seen ten or more times. The rearrangement links TRBV5-1 to TRBJ2-1; 7 nucleotides agree with TRBD2. After removal of 4 bases from V and 1 base from J, the junction contained 8 bases not matched to a gene. The germline gives CDR1 SGHRS, CDR2 YFSETQ. The CDR3 sequence is 16 residues long. CDR3 amino acids: CASSVALAVSYNEQFF. In DNA, the CDR3 is TGCGCCAGCAGCGTGGCGCTAGCGGTATCCTACAATGAGCAGTTCTTC.

The chain joins TRBV10-3 to TRBJ2-1; 11 positions agree with TRBD2. The CDR3 consists of 19 residues. J lost 5 bases, V lost 5 bases, and 17 bases had no gene match. Germline CDR1 reads ENHRY; CDR2 reads SYGVKD. The CDR3, as DNA: TGTGCCATCAGTTCGCCGGCAGGGTCTAGCGGGGGGTACGACAATGAGCAGTTCTTC. Translation: CAISSPAGSSGGYDNEQFF.

This clone has ten or more counts. The chain joins TRBV14 to TRBJ1-1, with 10 bases aligning to TRBD1. J gave up 5 bases and V 10 bases, and 16 bases lay outside the gene matches. There are 16 residues in the CDR3. Germline CDR1 is SGHDN and CDR2 is FVKESK. CDR3 in DNA: TGTGCCACCCAGCCAAGTCGGGGACAGGGGAAAACTGAAGCTTTCTTT. Amino acids: CATQPSRGQGKTEAFF.

Only a few counts were recorded for this clone. The chain carries TRBV7-6 and TRBJ1-1, with D perhaps matching TRBD1 (6 bases). This CDR3 is 13 amino acids long. Trimming shortened V by 5 bases and J by 5 bases, and 12 bases separated the two germline ends. CDR1 is SGHVS and CDR2 is FNYEAQ in the germline V gene. CDR3 sequence: CASSPQGGTEAFF. The CDR3 nucleotides are TGTGCCAGCAGCCCACAGGGAGGGACTGAAGCTTTCTTT.

On this clone itself: Likely a read error: the CDR3 ends without its conserved phenylalanine or tryptophan. No DNA is shown, since the ends of the CDR3 on it are uncertain; the CDR3 is the one TCRdb lists. The chain combines TRBV5-1 with TRBJ1-2; TRBD1 was called by the table and not checked on the DNA. Both ends counted, the CDR3 spans 8 residues. The V gene's germline CDR1 is SGHRS and CDR2 YFSETQ. CDR3 sequence reads: CASSRDTV.

This clone turned up a few times. The genes are TRBV18 and TRBJ2-5, with 7 positions matching TRBD1. The CDR3 extends over 15 amino acids. J lost 1 base, V lost 6 bases, and 8 bases had no gene match. Per the germline V gene, CDR1 is KGHSH and CDR2 is LQKENI. The CDR3: CASSRDRVAQETQYF. DNA for the CDR3: TGTGCCAGCTCCCGCGACAGGGTTGCCCAAGAGACCCAGTACTTC.

This clone was seen more than once but under ten times. The chain couples TRBV7-8 to TRBJ2-4; tentatively, D is TRBD1 (5 bases). This CDR3 has 15 amino acids. Germline V gene sequence: CDR1 SGHVS, CDR2 FQNEAQ. Trimming took off 4 bases at V and 1 base at J, with 11 bases between the two ends. In DNA, the CDR3 is TGTGCCAGCAGCTGGGGCAGGGTTGCCAAAAACATTCAGTACTTC. Translation: CASSWGRVAKNIQYF.

In its sample, this clone was seen many times. The chain carries TRBV13 and TRBJ1-5; no clear D gene. This CDR3 spans 16 amino acids. Trimming removed 0 bases at V and 0 bases at J, with 9 bases between. Germline V gene data show CDR1 as PRHDT and CDR2 as FYEKMQ (reference sequence). CDR3 protein: CASSLGGKYSNQPQHF. CDR3 nucleotide sequence: TGTGCCAGCAGCTTAGGCGGGAAATATAGCAATCAGCCCCAGCATTTT.

This clone appeared a few times. The chain carries TRBV14 and TRBJ2-1; tentative D call: TRBD2 (7 bases). The V gene's germline CDR1 is SGHDN and CDR2 FVKESK. Trimming stripped 6 bases from V and 9 bases from J, with 15 bases between. The CDR3 has 13 amino acids. The CDR3 here is CASSILGGGEQFF. CDR3 nucleotides: TGTGCCAGCAGTATCCTAGGGGGGGGTGAGCAGTTCTTC.